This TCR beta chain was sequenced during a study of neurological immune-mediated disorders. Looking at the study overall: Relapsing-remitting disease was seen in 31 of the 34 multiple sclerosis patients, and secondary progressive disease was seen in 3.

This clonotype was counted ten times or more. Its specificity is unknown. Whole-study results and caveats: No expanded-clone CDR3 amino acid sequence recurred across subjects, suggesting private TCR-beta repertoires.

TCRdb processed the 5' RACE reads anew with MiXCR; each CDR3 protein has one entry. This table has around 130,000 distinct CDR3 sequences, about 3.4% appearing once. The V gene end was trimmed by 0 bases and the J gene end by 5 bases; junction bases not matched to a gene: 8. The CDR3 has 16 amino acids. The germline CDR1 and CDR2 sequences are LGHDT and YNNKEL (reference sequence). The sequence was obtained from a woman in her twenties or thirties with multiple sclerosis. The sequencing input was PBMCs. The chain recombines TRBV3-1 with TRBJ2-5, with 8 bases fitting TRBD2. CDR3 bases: TGTGCCAGCAGCCAAGAGAGGCGGGGGGCACGGGAGACCCAGTACTTC. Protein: CASSQERRGARETQYF.